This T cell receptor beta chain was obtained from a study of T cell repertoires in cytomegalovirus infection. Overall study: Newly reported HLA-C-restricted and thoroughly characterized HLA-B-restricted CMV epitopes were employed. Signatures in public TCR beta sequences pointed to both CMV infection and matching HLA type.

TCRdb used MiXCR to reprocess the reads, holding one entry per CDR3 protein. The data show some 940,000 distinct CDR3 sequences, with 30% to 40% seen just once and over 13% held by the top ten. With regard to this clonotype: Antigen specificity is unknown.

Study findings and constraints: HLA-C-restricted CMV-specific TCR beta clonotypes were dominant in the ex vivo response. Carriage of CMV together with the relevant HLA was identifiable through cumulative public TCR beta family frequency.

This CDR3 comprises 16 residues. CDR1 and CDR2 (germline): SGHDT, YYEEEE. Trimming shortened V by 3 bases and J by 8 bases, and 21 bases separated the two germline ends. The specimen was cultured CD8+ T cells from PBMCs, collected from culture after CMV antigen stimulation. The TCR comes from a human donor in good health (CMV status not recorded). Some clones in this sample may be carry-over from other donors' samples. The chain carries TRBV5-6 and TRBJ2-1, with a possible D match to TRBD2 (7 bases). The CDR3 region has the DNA TGTGCCAGCAGCTCCGCTAATGGGGGGGCTTGGGATGAGCAGTTCTTC. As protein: CASSSANGGAWDEQFF. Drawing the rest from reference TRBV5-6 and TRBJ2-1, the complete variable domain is DAGVTQSPTHLIKTRGQQVTLRCSPKSGHDTVSWYQQALGQGPQFIFQYYEEEERQRGNFPDRFSGHQFPNYSSELNVNALLLGDSALYLCASSSANGGAWDEQFFGPGTRLTVL.